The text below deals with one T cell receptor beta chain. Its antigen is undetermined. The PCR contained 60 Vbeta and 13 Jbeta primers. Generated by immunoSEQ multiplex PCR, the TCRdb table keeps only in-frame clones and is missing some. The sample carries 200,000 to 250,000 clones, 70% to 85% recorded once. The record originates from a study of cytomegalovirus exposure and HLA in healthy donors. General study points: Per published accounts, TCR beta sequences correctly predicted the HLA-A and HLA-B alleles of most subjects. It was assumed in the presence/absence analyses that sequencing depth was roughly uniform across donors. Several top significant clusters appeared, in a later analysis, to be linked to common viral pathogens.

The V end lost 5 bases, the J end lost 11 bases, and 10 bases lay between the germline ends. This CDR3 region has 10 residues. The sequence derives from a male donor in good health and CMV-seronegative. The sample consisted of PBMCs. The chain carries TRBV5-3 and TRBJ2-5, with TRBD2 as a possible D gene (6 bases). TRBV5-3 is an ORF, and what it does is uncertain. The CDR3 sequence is CARRRLGQYF. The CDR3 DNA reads TGTGCCAGAAGGAGACTAGGGCAGTACTTC.